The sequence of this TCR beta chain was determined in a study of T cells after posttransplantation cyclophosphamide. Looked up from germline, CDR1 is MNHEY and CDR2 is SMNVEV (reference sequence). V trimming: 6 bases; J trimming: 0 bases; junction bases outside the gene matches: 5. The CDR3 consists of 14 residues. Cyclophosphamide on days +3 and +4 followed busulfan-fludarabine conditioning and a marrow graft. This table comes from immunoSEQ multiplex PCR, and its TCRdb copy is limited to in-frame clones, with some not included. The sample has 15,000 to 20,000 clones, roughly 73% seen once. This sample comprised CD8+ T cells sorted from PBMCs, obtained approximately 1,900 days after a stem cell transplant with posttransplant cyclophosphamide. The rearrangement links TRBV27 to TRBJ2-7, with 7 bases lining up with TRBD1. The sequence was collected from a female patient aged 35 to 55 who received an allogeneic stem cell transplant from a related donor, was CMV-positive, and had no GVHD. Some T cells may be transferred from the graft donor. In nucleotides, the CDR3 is TGTGCCAGCAGACGGACAGGTCACTCCTACGAGCAGTACTTC. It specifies CASRRTGHSYEQYF.